This T cell receptor beta chain was sequenced during a study of blood T cell repertoires in COVID-19. Overall study context: Some COVID-19 samples were acute and others convalescent; all came from the United States, Italy and Spain. Sources were T cells, B-cell-depleted T cells, or PBMCs; the material itself was cDNA or gDNA.

The V end was cut by 2 bases, the J end by 4 bases, with 12 bases between. The CDR3 is 15 amino acids. CDR1 and CDR2 (germline): SGHTA, FQGNSA. The authors' processing: Amplifying reference gene primers gave estimates of nucleated cell counts. Libraries were prepared by immunoSEQ multiplex PCR; TCRdb keeps only in-frame clonotypes and omits some of them. Clone size and V and J calls were adopted from that table, with D and trimming inferred from the DNA. Of some 78,000 clones in the sample, about 83% were seen once. The J gene is TRBJ2-1, the V gene TRBV7-2; perhaps TRBD2 as D (5 bases). The receptor was isolated from a man aged 45-65 years with acute or convalescent COVID-19. Sequencing was carried out using peripheral blood. CDR3 loop: CASSLSLGDYNEQFF. The CDR3 nucleotides read TGTGCCAGCAGCTTATCACTCGGGGATTACAATGAGCAGTTCTTC. Using reference TRBV7-2 and TRBJ2-1 for the parts outside the CDR3, the full variable domain is GAGVSQSPSNKVTEKGKDVELRCDPISGHTALYWYRQSLGQGLEFLIYFQGNSAPDKSGLPSDRFSAERTGGSVSTLTIQRTQQEDSAVYLCASSLSLGDYNEQFFGPGTRLTVL.